Following are 21 T cell receptor beta chains from one sample sequenced in a study of CD8 T cells in Susac syndrome. Random-hexamer reverse transcription was applied to roughly 0.5 to 1 ug RNA. TCRdb called the immunoSEQ multiplex PCR reads again in MiXCR, with one record for every CDR3 protein. The table records approximately 170,000 distinct CDR3 sequences, approximately 92% of them present only once. The source material was CD4+ T cells from PBMCs. The receptors shown here come from a human donor in good health.

The rearrangement links TRBV5-1 to TRBJ1-1; D may be TRBD1 (5 bases). Germline CDR1 SGHRS, CDR2 YFSETQ. Trimming took 0 bases from V and 0 from J, leaving 12 bases between them. The CDR3 length is 16 residues. The CDR3 coding sequence is TGCGCCAGCAGCTTGGGTACGGGGCGATTGAACACTGAAGCTTTCTTT. The encoded protein is CASSLGTGRLNTEAFF.

This clonotype was seen only a few times. CDR3 region: CASSNRGLPGNTIYF. The DNA of the CDR3 is TGTGCCAGCAGCAACAGGGGATTGCCTGGAAACACCATATATTTT. The J gene is TRBJ1-3, the V gene TRBV7-9; 7 bases agree with TRBD1. The germline V gene has CDR1 SEHNR and CDR2 FQNEAQ (reference sequence). The CDR3 contains 15 residues. The V and J ends lost 5 bases and 2 bases, in that order; junction bases with no gene match: 6.

V is TRBV4-1 and J is TRBJ1-2, with 12 bases fitting TRBD1. The CDR3 is 20 residues long. J was trimmed by 4 bases and V by 2 bases; bases with no gene match: 17. Germline V gene data show CDR1 as MGHRA and CDR2 as YSYEKL. CDR3 sequence reads: CASSQLNLRDRGRWAYGYTF. CDR3 sequence (DNA): TGCGCCAGCAGCCAACTAAACCTCCGGGACAGGGGGCGCTGGGCCTATGGCTACACCTTC.

This chain connects TRBV19 to TRBJ1-5; D remains ambiguous. Germline V gene lookup returns CDR1 LNHDA and CDR2 SQIVND (reference sequence). This CDR3 has 12 amino acids. V dropped 2 bases and J dropped 6 bases, with 5 bases sitting between them. CDR3 bases: TGTGCCAGTAGTATAAGGACTCAGCCCCAGCATTTT. Translation gives CASSIRTQPQHF.

The J gene is TRBJ1-5, the V gene TRBV5-6; possibly TRBD1 for D (5 bases). From germline, CDR1 is SGHDT and CDR2 YYEEEE. The V gene lost 2 bases and the J gene lost 2 bases, with 14 bases spanning the gap. There are 16 residues in the CDR3. CDR3 in amino acids: CASSFKGWNGNQPQHF. CDR3 DNA: TGTGCCAGCAGCTTCAAGGGGTGGAACGGCAATCAGCCCCAGCATTTT.

The chain uses TRBV2 and TRBJ1-2, with D unclear. V was cut by 0 bases and J by 4 bases, with 9 bases left in between. This CDR3 comprises 14 residues. Germline CDR1 SNHLY, CDR2 FYNNEI. The CDR3 sequence: CASSEAMRGYGYTF. CDR3 in DNA: TGTGCCAGCAGTGAAGCTATGAGAGGCTATGGCTACACCTTC.

The V and J genes are TRBV12-3 or TRBV12-4 and TRBJ2-3, with TRBD2 matching over 10 bases. CDR3 size: 17 residues. V was pared by 4 bases and J by 2 bases, with 9 bases of the junction left unmatched. CDR3 sequence: CASSSAGGFILTDTQYF. Here the CDR3 DNA reads TGTGCCAGCAGTTCAGCGGGGGGGTTTATACTCACAGATACGCAGTATTTT.

This chain uses TRBV9 with TRBJ2-7; D might be TRBD2 (6 bases). V was trimmed by 1 base and J by 7 bases, leaving 12 bases between them. Germline V lookup: CDR1 SGDLS, CDR2 YYNGEE. The CDR3 runs to 13 residues. CDR3 DNA: TGTGCCAGCAGCGTATATCCCGGAGGGGAGCAGTACTTC. Protein sequence: CASSVYPGGEQYF.

The chain is built from TRBV29-1 and TRBJ2-4, with TRBD1 matching over 7 bases. The CDR3 has 14 residues. V gave up 5 bases and J gave up 1 base; unmatched junction bases: 5. The germline V gene encodes CDR1 SQVTM and CDR2 ANQGSEA. For the CDR3, the DNA is TGCAGCGTTACAGGGGTTGATGCCAAAAACATTCAGTACTTC. It encodes CSVTGVDAKNIQYF. Filled out from reference TRBV29-1 and TRBJ2-4, the complete variable domain reads SAVISQKPSRDICQRGTSLTIQCQVDSQVTMMFWYRQQPGQSLTLIATANQGSEATYESGFVIDKFPISRPNLTFSTLTVSNMSPEDSSIYLCSVTGVDAKNIQYFGAGTRLSVL.

The chain couples TRBV18 to TRBJ1-1; D call uncertain. The germline V gene encodes CDR1 KGHSH and CDR2 LQKENI. V gave up 4 bases and J gave up 3 bases, with 6 bases separating them. The CDR3 contains 12 residues. CDR3 amino acids: CASSREDTEAFF. In DNA form, the CDR3 reads TGTGCCAGCTCACGGGAGGACACTGAAGCTTTCTTT.

CDR3 loop: CASSLGQGRVKAFF. In DNA, the CDR3 is TGTGCCAGCAGCTTAGGGCAGGGGCGAGTGAAAGCTTTCTTT. V is TRBV7-9 and J is TRBJ1-1, with D perhaps matching TRBD1 (6 bases). V lost 1 base, J lost 9 bases, and 15 bases lay in between. In germline, CDR1 is SEHNR, CDR2 FQNEAQ (reference sequence). There are 14 residues in the CDR3.

This chain links TRBV20-1 with TRBJ1-2; D is unresolved. V lost 3 bases and J lost 8, with 19 bases in between. There are 14 residues in the CDR3. The germline V gene has CDR1 DFQATT and CDR2 SNEGSKA (reference sequence). The CDR3 spells CSARDSGRWKGYTF. In DNA, the CDR3 is TGCAGTGCTAGGGACTCCGGGAGATGGAAGGGCTACACCTTC.

V usage is TRBV6-1 and J usage is TRBJ1-1; TRBD1 agrees at 8 bases. Germline V CDR1 and CDR2: MNHNS, SASEGT. CDR3 size: 15 residues. V dropped 6 bases and J dropped 3; count of bases not matched to a gene: 9. CDR3 region: CASSRGQGGHTEAFF. The CDR3 DNA reads TGTGCCAGCAGCAGAGGACAGGGAGGGCACACTGAAGCTTTCTTT.

V and J are TRBV7-2 and TRBJ1-6; a weak D match, TRBD1 (5 bases). CDR3 length equals 17 residues. Germline assignment: CDR1 SGHTA and CDR2 FQGNSA. V gave up 5 bases and J gave up 2 bases, with 16 bases separating them. The CDR3 is CASSLLLARAYNSPLHF. CDR3 sequence (DNA): TGTGCCAGCAGCCTCCTCCTGGCCAGGGCCTATAATTCACCCCTCCACTTT.

Written as DNA, the CDR3 is TGCAGTGCTGCTTATTTGGGCACAGATACGCAGTATTTT. Its protein product is CSAAYLGTDTQYF. The chain carries TRBV20-1 and TRBJ2-3; the D is unclear. Germline V gene data show CDR1 as DFQATT and CDR2 as SNEGSKA (reference sequence). The CDR3 spans 13 residues. Trimming shortened V by 5 bases and J by 1 base, and 10 bases separated the two germline ends.

The rearrangement joins TRBV9 to TRBJ2-3; tentative D call: TRBD2 (5 bases). V was trimmed by 0 bases and J by 5 bases, leaving 10 bases between them. CDR1 is SGDLS, CDR2 YYNGEE, per germline. The CDR3 is made up of 14 amino acids. The CDR3 sequence is CASSVEDWGDTQYF. CDR3 bases: TGTGCCAGCAGCGTAGAGGACTGGGGAGATACGCAGTATTTT.

The V call is TRBV20-1, the J call TRBJ1-5, with a tentative D call TRBD1 (5 bases). CDR3 length: 12 amino acids. Trimming shortened V by 6 bases and J by 5 bases, and 11 bases separated the two germline ends. The V gene's germline CDR1 is DFQATT and CDR2 SNEGSKA (reference sequence). DNA for the CDR3: TGCAGTGCCGGGCGGGGGGATCAGCCCCAGCATTTT. The encoded protein is CSAGRGDQPQHF.

The V call is TRBV2, the J call TRBJ2-2, with 9 bases aligning to TRBD2. J gave up 4 bases and V 7 bases, and 7 bases lay outside the gene matches. The CDR3 covers 15 residues. Looked up from germline, CDR1 is SNHLY and CDR2 is FYNNEI. Written as DNA, the CDR3 is TGTGCCAGCAATCCAGCGGGGGGAGGCACCGGGGAGCTGTTTTTT. This sequence encodes CASNPAGGGTGELFF.

The gene calls are TRBV25-1 and TRBJ2-2; 8 positions agree with TRBD2. The junction had 7 bases not matched to a gene; V was cut back by 5 bases and J by 14 bases. The CDR3 spans 12 residues. Per the germline V gene, CDR1 is MGHDK and CDR2 is SYGVNS. CDR3 in amino acids: CASSSSGGNLFF. The CDR3 nucleotides are TGTGCCAGCAGTTCCTCGGGGGGGAATCTGTTTTTT.

In its sample, this clonotype was seen a few times. The chain is built from TRBV3-1 and TRBJ2-7; no clear D. There are 12 residues in the CDR3. Trimming shortened V by 1 base and J by 4 bases, and 5 bases separated the two germline ends. CDR1 and CDR2 (germline): LGHDT, YNNKEL (reference sequence). The CDR3 DNA reads as TGTGCCAGCAGCCAAGCCGGATACGAGCAGTACTTC. Translating gives CASSQAGYEQYF.

The gene calls are TRBV3-1 and TRBJ2-3, with 7 bases fitting TRBD2. This CDR3 is built from 16 residues. Germline V gene data show CDR1 as LGHDT and CDR2 as YNNKEL (reference sequence). The J segment lost 4 bases and the V segment lost 2 bases, leaving 9 bases of the junction unmatched. CDR3 amino acids: CASSQNPSGVADTQYF. CDR3 nucleotides: TGTGCCAGCAGCCAAAACCCTAGCGGAGTCGCAGATACGCAGTATTTT.